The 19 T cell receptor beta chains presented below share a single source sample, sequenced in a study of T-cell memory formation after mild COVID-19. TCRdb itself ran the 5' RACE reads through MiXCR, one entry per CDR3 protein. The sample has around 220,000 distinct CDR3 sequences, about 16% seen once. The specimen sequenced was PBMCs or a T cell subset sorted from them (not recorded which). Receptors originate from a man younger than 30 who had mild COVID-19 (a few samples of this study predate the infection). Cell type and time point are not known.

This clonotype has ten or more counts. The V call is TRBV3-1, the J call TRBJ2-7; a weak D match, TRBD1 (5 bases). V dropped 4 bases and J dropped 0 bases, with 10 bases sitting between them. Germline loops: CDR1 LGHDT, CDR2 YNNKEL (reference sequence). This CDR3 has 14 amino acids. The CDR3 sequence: CASSLGTGSYEQYF. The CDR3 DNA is TGTGCCAGCAGCCTCGGAACAGGCTCCTACGAGCAGTACTTC.

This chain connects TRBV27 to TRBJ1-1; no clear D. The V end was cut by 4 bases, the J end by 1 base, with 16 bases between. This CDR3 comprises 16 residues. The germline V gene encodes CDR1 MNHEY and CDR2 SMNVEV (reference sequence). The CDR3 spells CASSSPLGHRNTEAFF. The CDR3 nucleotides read TGTGCCAGCAGTTCCCCATTAGGGCATCGGAACACTGAAGCTTTCTTT.

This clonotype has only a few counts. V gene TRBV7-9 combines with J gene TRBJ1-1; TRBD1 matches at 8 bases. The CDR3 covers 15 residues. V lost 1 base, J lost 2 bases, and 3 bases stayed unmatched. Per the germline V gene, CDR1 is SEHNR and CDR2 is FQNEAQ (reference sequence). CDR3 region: CASSLGDRPNTEAFF. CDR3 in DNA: TGTGCCAGCAGCTTAGGGGACAGGCCCAACACTGAAGCTTTCTTT.

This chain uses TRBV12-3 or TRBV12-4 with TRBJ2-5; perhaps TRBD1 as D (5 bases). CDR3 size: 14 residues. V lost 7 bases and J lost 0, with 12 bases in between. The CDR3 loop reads CASKLRTNQETQYF. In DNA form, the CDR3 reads TGTGCCAGCAAATTAAGGACAAACCAAGAGACCCAGTACTTC.

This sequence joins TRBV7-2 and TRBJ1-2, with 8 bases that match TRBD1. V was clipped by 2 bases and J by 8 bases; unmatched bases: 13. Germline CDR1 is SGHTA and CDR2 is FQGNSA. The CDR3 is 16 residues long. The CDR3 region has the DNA TGTGCCAGCAGCTTATCCCCTAATACAGGGGGTGGCGGCTACACCTTC. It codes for CASSLSPNTGGGGYTF.

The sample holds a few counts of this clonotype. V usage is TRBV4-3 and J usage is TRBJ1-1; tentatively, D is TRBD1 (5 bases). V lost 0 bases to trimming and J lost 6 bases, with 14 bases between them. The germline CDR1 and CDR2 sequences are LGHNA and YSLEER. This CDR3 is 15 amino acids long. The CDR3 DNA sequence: TGCGCCAGCAGCCAAGATCAGGGCTCACCAGCTGAAGCTTTCTTT. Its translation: CASSQDQGSPAEAFF.

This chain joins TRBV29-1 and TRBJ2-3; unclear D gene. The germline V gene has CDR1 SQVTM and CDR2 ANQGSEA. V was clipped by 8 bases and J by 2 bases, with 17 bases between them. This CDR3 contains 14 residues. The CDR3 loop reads CSIRTSHLTDTQYF. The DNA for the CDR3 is TGCAGCATCCGGACCTCGCATCTCACAGATACGCAGTATTTT.

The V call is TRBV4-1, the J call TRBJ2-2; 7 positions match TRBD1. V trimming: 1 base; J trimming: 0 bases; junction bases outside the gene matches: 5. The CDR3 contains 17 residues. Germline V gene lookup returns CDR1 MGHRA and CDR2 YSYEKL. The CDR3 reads CASSQVRTGTNTGELFF. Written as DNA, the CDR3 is TGCGCCAGCAGCCAAGTTAGGACAGGAACGAACACCGGGGAGCTGTTTTTT.

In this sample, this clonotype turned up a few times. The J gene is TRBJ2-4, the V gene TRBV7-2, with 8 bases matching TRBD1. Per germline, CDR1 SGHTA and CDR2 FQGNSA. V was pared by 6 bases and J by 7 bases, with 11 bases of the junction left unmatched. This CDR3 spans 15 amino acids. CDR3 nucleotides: TGTGCCAGCAGTTTGGACAGGGCCACCATGAACATTCAGTACTTC. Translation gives CASSLDRATMNIQYF.

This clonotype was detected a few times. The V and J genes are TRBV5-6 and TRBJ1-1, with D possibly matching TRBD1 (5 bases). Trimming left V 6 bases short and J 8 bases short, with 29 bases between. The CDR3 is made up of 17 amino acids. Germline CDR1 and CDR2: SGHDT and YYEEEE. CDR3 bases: TGTGCCAGCATCCCTAGGAGCGGCGGGGCGTGGGGCTTAGAAGCTTTCTTT. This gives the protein CASIPRSGGAWGLEAFF.

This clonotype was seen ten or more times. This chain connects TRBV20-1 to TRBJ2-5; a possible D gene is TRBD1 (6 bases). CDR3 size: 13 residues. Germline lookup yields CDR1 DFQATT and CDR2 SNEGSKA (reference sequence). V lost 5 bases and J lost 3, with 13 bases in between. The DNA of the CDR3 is TGCAGTGCTTTCCACAGGGCTGAAGAGACCCAGTACTTC. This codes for CSAFHRAEETQYF.

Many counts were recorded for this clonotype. CDR3 amino acids: CATSDATGSLTGELFF. The CDR3 coding sequence is TGTGCCACCAGTGATGCGACAGGGTCCCTAACCGGGGAGCTGTTTTTT. The V and J genes are TRBV24-1 and TRBJ2-2; 7 bases match TRBD1. Germline trimming cut 3 bases from V and 5 bases from J; bases unmatched to any gene: 8. The CDR3 is made up of 16 amino acids. Germline V gene sequence: CDR1 KGHDR, CDR2 SFDVKD.

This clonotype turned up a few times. CDR3 DNA: TGCGCCAGCAGTTCCGGGACTAGCATTTTCGGGGAGCTGTTTTTT. This codes for CASSSGTSIFGELFF. This chain links TRBV5-1 with TRBJ2-2; 9 bases fit TRBD2. The V segment lost 5 bases and the J segment 7 bases; nucleotides outside the gene matches: 9. CDR3 length equals 15 residues. CDR1 and CDR2 from the germline V gene are SGHRS and YFSETQ.

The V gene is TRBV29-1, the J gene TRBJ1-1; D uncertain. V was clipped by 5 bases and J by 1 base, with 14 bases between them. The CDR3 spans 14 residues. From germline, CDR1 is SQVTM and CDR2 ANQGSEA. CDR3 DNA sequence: TGCAGCGTTCTACCCCGGGCGGGGAACACTGAAGCTTTCTTT. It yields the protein CSVLPRAGNTEAFF.

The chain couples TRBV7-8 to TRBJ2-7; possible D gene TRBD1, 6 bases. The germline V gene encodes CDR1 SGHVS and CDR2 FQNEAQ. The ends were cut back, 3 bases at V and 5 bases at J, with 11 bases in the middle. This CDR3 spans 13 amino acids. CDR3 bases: TGTGCCAGCAGCTTCGCCCAGGGGAACGAGCAGTACTTC. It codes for CASSFAQGNEQYF.

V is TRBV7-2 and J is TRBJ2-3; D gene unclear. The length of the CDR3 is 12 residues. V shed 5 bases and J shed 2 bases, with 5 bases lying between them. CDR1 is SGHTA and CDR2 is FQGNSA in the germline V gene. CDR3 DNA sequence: TGTGCCAGCAGCCGATTCACAGATACGCAGTATTTT. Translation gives CASSRFTDTQYF.

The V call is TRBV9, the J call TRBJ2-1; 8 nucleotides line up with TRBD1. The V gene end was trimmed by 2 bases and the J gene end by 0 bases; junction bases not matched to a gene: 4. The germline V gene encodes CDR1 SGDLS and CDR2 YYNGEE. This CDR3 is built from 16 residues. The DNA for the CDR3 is TGTGCCAGCAGCGTCACAGGGGGAAGCTCCTACAATGAGCAGTTCTTC. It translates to CASSVTGGSSYNEQFF.

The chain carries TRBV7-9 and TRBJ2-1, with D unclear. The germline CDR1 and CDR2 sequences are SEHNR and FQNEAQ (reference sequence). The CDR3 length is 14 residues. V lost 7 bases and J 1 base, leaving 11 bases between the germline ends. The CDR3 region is CASTPVGSYNEQFF. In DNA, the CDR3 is TGTGCCAGCACCCCGGTAGGTTCCTACAATGAGCAGTTCTTC.

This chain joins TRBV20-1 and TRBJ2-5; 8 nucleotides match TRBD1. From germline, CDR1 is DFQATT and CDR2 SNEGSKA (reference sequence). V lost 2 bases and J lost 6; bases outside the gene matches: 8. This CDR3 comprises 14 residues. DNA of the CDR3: TGCAGTGCTAGAAGGGGGACAGGAGGACAGACCCAGTACTTC. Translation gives CSARRGTGGQTQYF.